Reported below is one T cell receptor beta chain. Under the authors' procedure: Reference gene primer amplification gave nucleated cell count estimates. Profiled with immunoSEQ multiplex PCR; TCRdb holds only in-frame clones, not every one. Clone size and the V and J calls come from that table; the DNA yielded D and trimming. The sample has more than 120,000 clones; approximately 81% are singletons. This sample is part of a study of blood T cell repertoires in COVID-19. Study-wide context: Sources were T cells, B-cell-depleted T cells, or PBMCs; the material itself was cDNA or gDNA.

J was trimmed by 6 bases and V by 7 bases; bases with no gene match: 6. From germline, CDR1 is KGHDR and CDR2 SFDVKD. This CDR3 has 13 residues. This chain links TRBV24-1 with TRBJ1-2, with 8 bases that match TRBD1. Sample: peripheral blood. The receptor was derived from a human donor with acute or convalescent COVID-19. The donor label of this sample is uncertain. The CDR3 spells CATRDRAVDGYTF. The CDR3 DNA sequence: TGTGCCACCAGGGACAGGGCGGTCGATGGCTACACCTTC.